This T cell receptor (beta chain) is from a study of cytomegalovirus exposure and HLA in healthy donors (dated by TCRdb to about 2017). For the wider study: In an earlier analysis of under 750 of the donors, about 270 Gb of sequence data and 120 million or so unique TCR beta sequences from some 170 million T cells were reported. An early release covering roughly 600 HLA-typed donors comprised about 320 gigabases of sequencing data and roughly 86 million unique TCR sequences. Among the roughly 390 genotyped donors, around 81% belonged to the genetic ancestry cluster associated with self-reported Caucasian donors. The study aimed to test whether cataloging public T cell receptors could reveal signatures of past pathogen exposure. The study profiled the T cell repertoires of hundreds of subjects by immunosequencing and related them to cytomegalovirus serostatus. In addition to the first cohort of roughly 670 subjects, a separate validation cohort of over 90 different subjects was used. To predict cytomegalovirus infection status, the study combined high-throughput TCR immunosequencing, statistical association of individual TCRs with disease status, and machine learning. To study patterns of TCR occurrence, a later analysis re-analyzed previously published TCR beta repertoires from around 700 donors and added high-resolution HLA genotyping. Rather than drawing on any new phenotypic data, the later analysis identified candidate immune exposures from TCR beta sequences and the way those sequences occurred across donors. An earlier analysis of approximately 500 of the donors applied high-throughput TCR beta sequencing to assess whether each TCR beta V gene segment acted as functional or pseudogenic. Donor age, sex, ethnicity and CMV serostatus were collected together with the repertoire data. Genome-wide SNP genotypes for about 55% of the roughly 670 donors were used in a later genetic analysis, which treated that subset as a discovery cohort. All discovery cohort repertoires had been generated using a single sequencing platform. HLA typing included class I and class II loci at four-digit resolution. Typing coverage differed by locus: A, B, C, DRB1 and DQB1 were typed in roughly 629-640 donors, DQA1 in 522, DPA1 in some 600, and DPB1 in 472. Because of strong linkage in the cohort, 4 to 6 DR-DQ haplotypes were treated as single units for association and clustering. Among roughly 400 genotyped donors of the cohort, an average of approximately 240,000 unique TCR beta nucleotide sequences was sequenced per donor, of which 15% to 20% were non-productive. General findings and caveats noted by the study authors: Compared with equally common non-associated chains, HLA-associated TCR beta chains in a later analysis were more clonally expanded and had lower generation probabilities. A few of the identified cytomegalovirus-associated TCR beta chains were confirmed in vitro to be specific for cytomegalovirus antigens. Presence/absence analyses assumed roughly uniform sequencing depth across donors, an assumption that may not hold. In an earlier analysis of several hundred of the donors, most TCR beta V segments were observed in productive rearrangements about 87% or about 30% of the time, broadly matching IMGT annotations. About 17 rarely observed V segments, including chromosome 9 orphons, were excluded from the earlier analysis of a few hundred of the donors because counts were too low. The classifier was reported to diagnose cytomegalovirus status with high specificity and sensitivity in both the original and validation cohorts. The cohort was sequenced for TCR beta chains only, and without alpha or paired-chain data the features that could be detected were limited. Several of the top co-occurrence clusters appeared to be linked to parvovirus B19, influenza, CMV and Epstein-Barr virus, according to a later analysis. Across donors, most TCR sequences were observed very rarely, whereas some public TCRs were present in many individuals. When HLA alleles, especially DR and DQ, strongly co-occurred, attributing TCR associations to individual alleles was difficult. Linkage disequilibrium might explain the correlated functional status among segregating V segments, but an unknown experimental factor could not be excluded. A cluster of highly shared sequence variants was judged likely to represent a technical artifact of the sequencing pipeline. A later analysis found that most CMV-associated TCR beta chains appeared HLA-restricted, with HLA associations seemingly driven largely by CMV exposure. A later analysis associated approximately 17,000 TCR beta sequences with specific HLA alleles at a false discovery rate of 0.05. A later genetic analysis associated a missense DCLRE1C variant with V-gene and J-gene trimming of TCR beta chains, and an independent cohort replicated the association. In a later genetic analysis, fewer N-insertions in productive TCRs were reported among donors in an Asian-associated ancestry cluster than the roughly 640-donor mean. Immune exposure information for the cohort was limited to CMV serostatus. Because some donors lacked HLA typing at each locus, the association tests relied only on the typed subset. A further reported finding was that TCR beta sequences accurately predicted the HLA-A and HLA-B alleles for most subjects in the first cohort. In the study, approximately 150 TCR beta chains were listed as associated with cytomegalovirus. A later analysis found that TCR association rates varied across HLA loci, with DRB1 alleles showing the most associated TCRs and HLA-C alleles the fewest. The authors suggested that the approach could potentially be extended to other disease states and immunological phenotypes.

Libraries were made using the immunoSEQ multiplex PCR assay. For the multiplex PCR, a mixture combining 60 forward primers for TCR Vbeta segments and 13 reverse primers for TCR Jbeta segments was used. The CDR3 region of rearranged TCR beta genes was amplified from genomic DNA by a multiplex PCR assay. On the Illumina HiSeq System, the amplified TCR beta libraries were sequenced as 87-base-pair reads. From the authors' description of their analysis: In a later analysis, around 80 million unique TCR beta chains were counted across the 500 to 850 repertoires, and around 10 million of these chains were shared by at least two donors. A nearest-neighbor algorithm error-corrected the raw reads and collapsed the reads into unique sequences, merging closely related sequences to remove PCR and sequencing errors. V, D and J gene segments were assigned by aligning CDR3 sequences to IMGT reference sequences. For a sequence to be retained, a match of at least six nucleotides to both a V gene segment and a J gene segment was required. A rearrangement was called productive if the CDR3 had no stop codons and remained in frame with V and J, and every other rearrangement was called non-productive. Following IMGT convention, CDR3 was defined as the stretch from the second conserved V-encoded cysteine up to the conserved J-encoded phenylalanine. The earlier analysis of some 550 of the donors excluded any sequence lacking an unambiguous match to a single V gene segment. An earlier analysis of a few hundred of the donors classified V segments as functional when productive rearrangements were above 56.7% and as segregating when the standard deviation between donors was above 5%. A statistical classification framework was built to diagnose cytomegalovirus status from the catalog of TCR beta chain sequences. V and J gene assignment, in a later analysis, came from comparing TCR nucleotide sequences with IMGT/GENE-DB human TR gene sequences. In a later analysis, CDR3 sequences and most-parsimonious VDJ recombination scenarios were assigned using the TCRdist pipeline. In a later analysis, each TCR beta chain was defined by its CDR3 amino acid sequence together with its V-gene family, and reads without a unique V-gene family were excluded. To address suspected cross-contamination and a sequencing artifact, a later analysis removed a few hundred highly shared, low-generation-probability nucleotide sequences. For each public chain, a later analysis derived a clonal expansion index from normalized ranks of inferred template counts within each repertoire. In a later analysis, generation probabilities were computed with a VDJ recombination model fitted to out-of-frame rearrangements, and the resulting probabilities were checked against IGoR. In a later analysis, hypergeometric tests were used to score TCR-TCR, TCR-HLA and TCR-CMV co-occurrence, with a repertoire-size bias correction applied to TCR pairs. To estimate false discovery rates, a later analysis permuted the HLA or CMV assignments 20 times. In a later analysis, co-occurring TCRs were grouped using DBSCAN, with TCRdist sequence similarity added in when clustering inside HLA-allele-positive subsets. Repertoires with fewer than 30,000 or more than 120,000 public chains, plus five repertoires with anomalous nucleotide sharing, were excluded from co-occurrence clustering. TCRdb holds this immuneACCESS table with in-frame rearrangements only. Some clones are missing; in checked studies, unresolved V genes explain under half, and the rest has no known cause. V and J calls and clone size are copied from that table; D and trimming were computed from the DNA. Here the sample has about 95,000 clones; about three quarters occur a single time. Less than 15% of the sample lies in the top ten.

A note on this clone: Its antigen is not yet known. No per-base quality is available; no much larger clone lies one base away.

In total, roughly 670 healthy bone marrow donors made up the cohort. At the time of sampling, every cohort member was nominally healthy, though immune exposures that went unrecorded were likely present. The donor tested CMV seropositive, placing the donor among the 250 to 350 seropositive members of the cohort. Every donor gave a peripheral blood sample, and the peripheral blood mononuclear cells from that sample were used for TCR beta sequencing. Genomic DNA was extracted from the blood cell samples with the Qiagen DNeasy Blood Extraction Kit. The sample comprised PBMCs. This TCR was recovered from a woman aged 50 to 65 in good health and CMV-seropositive.

The CDR3 reads CASWTKIYEQYF. DNA sequence: TGTGCCAGCTGGACAAAAATTTACGAGCAGTACTTC. The rearrangement combines TRBV28 with TRBJ2-7; perhaps TRBD1 is the D gene, with 5 bases matching. The CDR3 starts with the cysteine, ends with the phenylalanine, and has 12 residues. Just CDR3 DNA is preserved here, 36 bases in frame from base 1. From the germline V gene, CDR1 is MDHEN and CDR2 is SYDVKM. Relative to germline, V is 8 bases shorter and J is 4 bases shorter, with 12 bases between their ends. Supplemented by the reference TRBV28 and TRBJ2-7 proteins around the CDR3, the complete variable domain is DVKVTQSSRYLVKRTGEKVFLECVQDMDHENMFWYRQDPGLGLRLIYFSYDVKMKEKGDIPEGYSVSREKKERFSLILESASTNQTSMYLCASWTKIYEQYFGPGTRLTVT.